Listed here is a single T cell receptor beta chain. Its antigen is currently unknown. Staining for CD45RO/CCR7/CD25/CD127/CD95/CD27 allowed sorting of CD4+ naive, central memory, regulatory and stem cell-like memory cells. The sample comes from a study of beta chain features in type 1 diabetes. Expressed TCRB transcripts were sequenced, since all the RNA that had been isolated was reverse transcribed. Repertoires were generated with immunoSEQ multiplex PCR, while TCRdb's copy carries only in-frame clones and drops some. The data contain around 300,000 clones, under 8.5% of them singletons. Study-wide findings and caveats: High-TCR-expressing cells could be over-represented by cDNA sequencing.

Germline V gene data show CDR1 as MDHEN and CDR2 as SYDVKM. With V trimmed by 4 bases and J by 8 bases, 4 bases remained unmatched. There are 15 residues in the CDR3. The chain couples TRBV28 to TRBJ2-1, with TRBD2 matching over 14 bases. Sequencing used central memory CD4+ T cells from blood. The origin of this receptor is a woman aged 18-30 years in good health. The CDR3, as DNA: TGTGCCAGCAGTTGGACTAGCGGGGGGCGAGATGAGCAGTTCTTC. Amino acid sequence: CASSWTSGGRDEQFF.